This note documents a single T cell receptor (beta chain) sequence. The target antigen is unknown. The data stem from a study of blood T cells in healthy people across ages. Study at large: About one barcoded beta molecule per two T cells was the capture yield of template switching. Whole-study findings and limits: With donor CMV status unknown, expanded clonotype changes were possibly confounded. TCR beta diversity per million T cells fell roughly linearly with age.

The use of a sample-barcoded 5' primer and a J-beta primer mix characterized a second PCR of about 7 to 12 cycles. The study obtained at least 3 million CDR3-containing paired-end reads from every sample. Each CDR3 protein is one row after TCRdb ran MiXCR on the 5' RACE reads. The table has about 680,000 distinct CDR3 sequences, around 48% seen once; the top ten hold around a third. CDR3 length: 14 amino acids. Germline V lookup: CDR1 MGHRA, CDR2 YSYEKL. V was pared by 1 base and J by 4 bases, with 10 bases between. The sequenced sample consisted of blood. This TCR was recovered from a woman aged 60 to 75 in good health. The chain couples TRBV4-1 to TRBJ2-5; D possibly corresponds to TRBD2 (5 bases). The CDR3 coding sequence is TGCGCCAGCAGCCAAGGGCGTGGGAGAGAGACCCAGTACTTC. It yields the protein CASSQGRGRETQYF.